This T cell receptor beta chain was sequenced for a study of blood T cell repertoires in COVID-19. Germline-derived CDR1 and CDR2 are SGHRS and YFSETQ. V was pared by 2 bases and J by 3 bases, with 6 bases of the junction left unmatched. The CDR3 has 16 amino acids. The data were produced by immunoSEQ multiplex PCR, yet TCRdb's version contains in-frame clones alone and is incomplete. This sample has some 260,000 clones; about nine tenths occur once, and the top ten carry under 2.5%. Across about two dozen US areas, participants ranged in age from roughly 18 to 95 years. The gene calls are TRBV5-1 and TRBJ2-2; 8 nucleotides agree with TRBD1. The clonotype originates from a woman between 18 and 29 years old who had recovered from COVID-19. The material sequenced was PBMCs or T cells enriched from blood (not recorded which). The CDR3 sequence: CASSFSGGADTGELFF. Written as DNA, the CDR3 is TGCGCCAGCAGCTTTTCAGGGGGCGCGGACACCGGGGAGCTGTTTTTT.